One TCR beta chain is described in this entry. No antigen is known for it. Germline CDR1 MDHEN, CDR2 SYDVKM. Trimming removed 1 base from V and 6 bases from J, with 9 bases in between. CDR3 length equals 13 residues. PCR used 60 Vbeta primers and 13 Jbeta primers. The assay was immunoSEQ multiplex PCR, and TCRdb's table has in-frame clones only and misses some. This sample carries 150,000 to 200,000 clones, over 75% of them seen once, and the ten largest clones take around 0.97%. Each donor was nominally healthy when sampled (though unrecorded immune exposures were likely). The data stem from a study of cytomegalovirus exposure and HLA in healthy donors. Findings of the study overall: HLA alleles showed associations with fewer than 20,000 TCR beta sequences in a later analysis, at a 0.05 false discovery rate. Later work showed greater clonal expansion in HLA-associated TCR beta chains than in equally common others.

The V gene is TRBV28, the J gene TRBJ1-2; a weak D match, TRBD1 (5 bases). Material: PBMCs. The origin of this receptor is a woman aged 45-65 years in good health and CMV-seropositive. The CDR3 coding sequence is TGTGCCAGCAGTTTATTCGGGGGTAATGGCTACACCTTC. Residues: CASSLFGGNGYTF.